This T cell receptor (beta chain) was sequenced during a study of T cells in Graves' hyperthyroidism and ophthalmopathy. Turning to the study itself: Sampling of peripheral blood happened at initial diagnosis, prior to any treatment. General study points: The model forecast ophthalmopathy, anticipating it by a median roughly 6.5 months before onset. Stable hyperthyroidism and ophthalmopathy were separated using 13 V-J signatures.

It was RNA transcripts that yielded the amplified TCR beta CDR3 regions. First-round RT-PCR of the TCR CDR3 relied on the HTBI primer set. TCRdb used MiXCR to reprocess the multiplex PCR reads, holding one entry per CDR3 protein. The table lists approximately 600,000 distinct CDR3 sequences, roughly 14% of them singletons. CDR3 length equals 13 residues. Trimming removed 8 bases from V and 2 bases from J, with 13 bases in between. Per the germline V gene, CDR1 is SGHRS and CDR2 is YFSETQ. On this clonotype: Its antigen is still unknown.

This chain connects TRBV5-1 to TRBJ1-2; D gene ambiguous. The sequence was obtained from a middle-aged woman with Graves' ophthalmopathy. The sequenced sample was blood. CDR3 protein: CARSHTRNYGYTF. CDR3 nucleotide sequence: TGCGCCAGAAGCCACACCCGCAACTATGGCTACACCTTC.